Each of the 31 T cell receptor beta chains below was sequenced from the same sample in a study of blood T cell repertoires in COVID-19. Produced via immunoSEQ multiplex PCR; TCRdb's table is partial and in-frame only. This table holds 200,000 to 250,000 clones, approximately 84% found once. Source material: peripheral blood. Receptors originate from a woman aged 45-60 years with active or convalescent COVID-19.

The CDR3 loop is CASGLTGGRETQYF. In DNA form, the CDR3 reads TGTGCTAGTGGTTTGACAGGGGGGAGAGAGACCCAGTACTTC. The chain couples TRBV12-5 to TRBJ2-5; 8 bases fit TRBD1. V lost 2 bases to trimming and J lost 4 bases; unmatched junction nucleotides: 3. The CDR3 runs to 14 residues. Germline lookup yields CDR1 LGHNT and CDR2 FRNRAP.

V usage is TRBV11-2 and J usage is TRBJ1-1; D is unresolved. Trimming took off 3 bases at V and 6 bases at J, with 8 bases between the two ends. CDR3 size: 12 residues. Per the germline V gene, CDR1 is SGHAT and CDR2 is FQNNGV. CDR3 protein: CASSFHYAEAFF. The CDR3 DNA is TGTGCCAGCAGCTTCCACTACGCTGAAGCTTTCTTT.

The chain employs TRBV5-1 and TRBJ2-2; the D gene is possibly TRBD1 (5 bases). V was cut by 4 bases and J by 3 bases, with 10 bases left in between. The CDR3 is made up of 14 amino acids. Germline V gene lookup returns CDR1 SGHRS and CDR2 YFSETQ. DNA for the CDR3: TGCGCCAGCAGCGACCCAGGGCACACCGGGGAGCTGTTTTTT. Protein: CASSDPGHTGELFF.

The chain carries TRBV6-2 or TRBV6-3 and TRBJ2-7, with D perhaps matching TRBD2 (6 bases). Germline V gene lookup returns CDR1 MNHEY and CDR2 SVGEGT. Between the trimmed V and J ends, which lost 2 bases and 0 bases, there was a span of 11 bases. The CDR3 extends over 15 amino acids. CDR3 sequence (DNA): TGTGCCAGCAGTTACGGTAGCGGAAGCTCCTACGAGCAGTACTTC. Translating gives CASSYGSGSSYEQYF.

The V and J genes are TRBV4-1 and TRBJ1-3, with D perhaps matching TRBD1 (5 bases). The V end lost 3 bases, the J end lost 0 bases, and 12 bases lay between the germline ends. Germline CDR1 reads MGHRA; CDR2 reads YSYEKL. The CDR3 covers 16 residues. In nucleotides, the CDR3 is TGCGCCAGCAGCCATGGCAGGGCTAACTCTGGAAACACCATATATTTT. Protein sequence: CASSHGRANSGNTIYF.

J is TRBJ2-7 and V is TRBV10-3; the match to TRBD1 covers 7 bases. V trimming: 2 bases; J trimming: 4 bases; junction bases outside the gene matches: 2. The CDR3 loop spans 13 amino acids. The germline CDR1 and CDR2 sequences are ENHRY and SYGVKD. The CDR3 DNA sequence: TGTGCCATCAGTGAGGGACAGGTTTACGAGCAGTACGTC. Its translation is CAISEGQVYEQYV.

The chain employs TRBV15 and TRBJ2-7, with TRBD1 matching 8 bases. CDR1 is LNHNV, CDR2 YYDKDF, per germline (reference sequence). Trimming took 2 bases from V and 3 from J; bases not matched to a gene: 6. The length of the CDR3 is 15 residues. The CDR3 spells CATSRSRGQGYEQYF. DNA for the CDR3: TGTGCCACCAGCAGATCCCGTGGACAGGGCTACGAGCAGTACTTC.

This clone occurred a few times. This chain uses TRBV9 with TRBJ1-2; perhaps TRBD1 as D (5 bases). The CDR3 spans 15 residues. The V gene lost 3 bases and the J gene lost 8 bases, with 20 bases spanning the gap. Germline CDR1 is SGDLS and CDR2 is YYNGEE. The CDR3 DNA sequence: TGTGCCAGCAGCGGACAGTCCTCCTCTCTATACGGCTACACCTTC. This encodes CASSGQSSSLYGYTF. Full variable domain (remainder filled in from reference TRBV9 and TRBJ1-2): DSGVTQTPKHLITATGQRVTLRCSPRSGDLSVYWYQQSLDQGLQFLIQYYNGEERAKGNILERFSAQQFPDLHSELNLSSLELGDSALYFCASSGQSSSLYGYTFGSGTRLTVV.

This clone was counted only a few times. The rearrangement joins TRBV5-1 to TRBJ1-2, with 10 positions matching TRBD1. The V and J ends lost 4 bases and 6 bases, in that order; junction bases with no gene match: 9. The CDR3 length is 15 residues. CDR1 and CDR2 from the germline V gene are SGHRS and YFSETQ. The CDR3 sequence: CASSVTGGNENGYTF. The DNA of the CDR3 is TGCGCCAGCAGCGTGACAGGGGGCAACGAAAATGGCTACACCTTC.

A few counts support this clone. The CDR3 DNA reads TGCGCCAGCAGCTTGGGGACAGGGGGCGATAGAAGAAAGTCCTACGAGCAGTACTTC. Encoded protein: CASSLGTGGDRRKSYEQYF. The J gene is TRBJ2-7, the V gene TRBV5-1; 11 nucleotides agree with TRBD1. Germline lookup yields CDR1 SGHRS and CDR2 YFSETQ. CDR3 length: 19 residues. Trimming at V came to 0 bases and at J to 1 base, leaving 12 bases not matched to a gene.

This clone was counted only a few times. This chain connects TRBV7-9 to TRBJ2-7, with a possible D match to TRBD1 (6 bases). V lost 1 base and J 3 bases, leaving 10 bases between the germline ends. The CDR3 consists of 14 residues. CDR1 SEHNR and CDR2 FQNEAQ come from the germline V gene (reference sequence). The CDR3 region is CASSLGQAFYEQYF. CDR3 in DNA: TGTGCCAGCAGCTTAGGACAGGCCTTCTACGAGCAGTACTTC.

The chain links TRBV9 to TRBJ2-2; TRBD2 matches 8 bases. V trimming: 3 bases; J trimming: 3 bases; junction bases outside the gene matches: 13. This CDR3 is 18 amino acids long. Germline V lookup: CDR1 SGDLS, CDR2 YYNGEE. The CDR3 is CASSGRHAGGRDTGELFF. CDR3 in DNA: TGTGCCAGCAGCGGTCGCCACGCGGGGGGCCGGGACACCGGGGAGCTGTTTTTT. The complete variable domain, with remaining parts taken from reference TRBV9 and TRBJ2-2, reads DSGVTQTPKHLITATGQRVTLRCSPRSGDLSVYWYQQSLDQGLQFLIQYYNGEERAKGNILERFSAQQFPDLHSELNLSSLELGDSALYFCASSGRHAGGRDTGELFFGEGSRLTVL.

The V gene is TRBV18, the J gene TRBJ1-1; a possible D gene is TRBD1 (5 bases). Germline V gene lookup returns CDR1 KGHSH and CDR2 LQKENI. The CDR3 has 16 residues. V gave up 3 bases and J gave up 3 bases, with 17 bases separating them. This CDR3 reads CASSPLTRGGDTEAFF. As DNA, the CDR3 is TGTGCCAGCTCACCCCTGACCCGCGGGGGTGACACTGAAGCTTTCTTT.

This clone was detected a few times. The chain recombines TRBV2 with TRBJ2-7; D uncertain. CDR3 length equals 12 residues. V gave up 11 bases and J gave up 6 bases, with 17 bases separating them. Germline loops: CDR1 SNHLY, CDR2 FYNNEI. DNA of the CDR3: TGTGCCTCGAAGGAGCTAGAGGCCGAGCAGTACGTC. This gives the protein CASKELEAEQYV.

This clone was seen more than once but under ten times. CDR3 sequence reads: CASSIDSRGLSYGYTF. CDR3 DNA: TGTGCCAGTAGTATAGATTCCAGGGGCCTCTCCTATGGCTACACCTTC. This chain joins TRBV19 and TRBJ1-2, with D possibly being TRBD1 (6 bases). This CDR3 is built from 16 residues. Germline loops: CDR1 LNHDA, CDR2 SQIVND (reference sequence). V gave up 0 bases and J gave up 4 bases, with 15 bases separating them.

This chain joins TRBV30 and TRBJ1-1; D possibly corresponds to TRBD1 (5 bases). CDR3 length: 11 amino acids. The germline gives CDR1 GTSNPN, CDR2 SVGIG (reference sequence). V lost 5 bases and J 1 base, leaving 5 bases between the germline ends. The CDR3 DNA reads TGTGCCTGGGACAGGAACACTGAAGCTTTCTTT. Protein: CAWDRNTEAFF.

V is TRBV7-6 and J is TRBJ1-5; D call uncertain. From germline, CDR1 is SGHVS and CDR2 FNYEAQ. V was trimmed by 1 base and J by 9 bases, leaving 13 bases between them. The CDR3 extends over 14 amino acids. The CDR3 is CASSLGAGKGPQHF. CDR3 DNA sequence: TGTGCCAGCAGCTTAGGGGCAGGCAAAGGGCCCCAGCATTTT.

This chain connects TRBV24-1 to TRBJ2-3; 7 bases agree with TRBD1. Germline trimming cut 3 bases from V and 7 bases from J; bases unmatched to any gene: 6. The germline CDR1 and CDR2 sequences are KGHDR and SFDVKD. The CDR3 length is 14 residues. CDR3 amino acids: CATSDAAGGNTQYF. The CDR3 bases are TGTGCCACCAGTGATGCCGCAGGGGGAAATACGCAGTATTTT.

The chain joins TRBV6-1 to TRBJ2-7; 10 positions match TRBD1. J was trimmed by 0 bases and V by 4 bases; bases with no gene match: 9. The germline gives CDR1 MNHNS, CDR2 SASEGT. The CDR3 has 17 amino acids. CDR3 DNA: TGTGCCAGCAGTGTGGGAATGGGACAGGGGAGCTCCTACGAGCAGTACGTC. The encoded protein is CASSVGMGQGSSYEQYV.

This clone has only one observation. The rearrangement uses TRBV5-4 and TRBJ2-1; no firm D call. Trimming stripped 2 bases from V and 2 bases from J, with 11 bases between. In germline, CDR1 is SGHNT, CDR2 YYREEE (reference sequence). The CDR3 is 15 amino acids. CDR3 region: CASSFDLRTYNEQFF. CDR3 coding DNA: TGTGCCAGCAGCTTTGACCTCAGGACCTACAATGAGCAGTTCTTC.

CDR3 sequence reads: CASSLGLRGLQETQYF. In DNA form, the CDR3 reads TGTGCCAGCAGCTTAGGGTTGAGGGGGCTACAAGAGACCCAGTACTTC. V and J are TRBV7-9 and TRBJ2-5, with 7 positions matching TRBD1. Germline V gene lookup returns CDR1 SEHNR and CDR2 FQNEAQ (reference sequence). V shed 1 base and J 2 bases; nucleotides not matched to a gene: 7. The CDR3 has 16 amino acids.

The chain combines TRBV10-1 with TRBJ1-1, with D possibly TRBD1 on 5 matching bases. The CDR3 runs 14 residues. Germline CDR1 is WNHNN and CDR2 is SYGVQD (reference sequence). Trimming removed 6 bases from V and 1 base from J, with 12 bases in between. The chain's CDR3 is CASSRQFGNTEAFF. CDR3 DNA: TGCGCCAGCAGCAGACAGTTTGGGAACACTGAAGCTTTCTTT.

Here the CDR3 reads CSVVLGGDETQYF. The CDR3 DNA reads as TGCAGCGTTGTTTTAGGGGGGGACGAGACCCAGTACTTC. V and J are TRBV29-1 and TRBJ2-5; TRBD2 might be the D (7 bases). The germline gives CDR1 SQVTM, CDR2 ANQGSEA. CDR3 length: 13 residues. The V end lost 4 bases, the J end lost 5 bases, and 14 bases lay between the germline ends.

This rearrangement joins TRBV4-1 to TRBJ1-1; 7 positions match TRBD1. The CDR3 extends over 15 amino acids. Looked up from germline, CDR1 is MGHRA and CDR2 is YSYEKL. V lost 6 bases and J lost 3; bases outside the gene matches: 10. The CDR3 spells CASRRDRYSYTEAFF. The CDR3 nucleotides read TGCGCCAGCAGAAGGGACAGATACTCTTACACTGAAGCTTTCTTT.

The chain carries TRBV5-4 and TRBJ2-3; TRBD2 matches 13 bases. Germline CDR1 SGHNT, CDR2 YYREEE (reference sequence). Trimming cost V 1 base and J 1 base; bases outside gene matches: 9. The CDR3 covers 19 residues. The CDR3 sequence: CASSLLVTSGGAGTDTQYF. The CDR3 DNA sequence: TGTGCCAGCAGCTTGTTGGTTACTAGCGGGGGGGCCGGCACAGATACGCAGTATTTT.

The rearrangement links TRBV7-8 to TRBJ2-7, with D unresolved. Trimming took 4 bases from V and 4 from J, leaving 11 bases between them. Germline V gives CDR1 SGHVS, CDR2 FQNEAQ. CDR3 length: 13 residues. DNA for the CDR3: TGTGCCAGCAGCTCCTCATCACGGTACGAGCAGTACGTC. Translated: CASSSSSRYEQYV.

CDR3 in amino acids: CASSLSPNREVTEAFF. In nucleotides, the CDR3 is TGTGCCAGCAGCCTCAGCCCAAACAGGGAAGTCACTGAAGCTTTCTTT. V and J are TRBV9 and TRBJ1-1, with a tentative D call TRBD1 (6 bases). Germline V gene sequence: CDR1 SGDLS, CDR2 YYNGEE. This CDR3 is 16 amino acids long. Trimming took off 4 bases at V and 4 bases at J, with 20 bases between the two ends.

The J gene is TRBJ1-1, the V gene TRBV28; D call uncertain. CDR3 length equals 11 residues. The germline V gene has CDR1 MDHEN and CDR2 SYDVKM. V gave up 5 bases and J gave up 1 base, with 2 bases separating them. The DNA of the CDR3 is TGTGCCAGCAGTCAGAACACTGAAGCTTTCTTT. Translation: CASSQNTEAFF.

This chain uses TRBV7-9 with TRBJ2-2; 7 bases agree with TRBD2. Germline CDR1 is SEHNR and CDR2 is FQNEAQ (reference sequence). Trimming at V came to 5 bases and at J to 1 base, leaving 4 bases not matched to a gene. The CDR3 contains 15 residues. The CDR3 protein is CASSQTSWNTGELFF. The CDR3 coding sequence is TGTGCCAGCAGCCAGACTAGCTGGAACACCGGGGAGCTGTTTTTT.

The genes are TRBV24-1 and TRBJ2-1; 7 bases agree with TRBD1. V trimming: 3 bases; J trimming: 2 bases; junction bases outside the gene matches: 9. The CDR3 length is 17 residues. The germline V gene has CDR1 KGHDR and CDR2 SFDVKD. CDR3 DNA: TGTGCCACCAGTGATCCGGTACGACAGGGCCCCTACAATGAGCAGTTCTTC. It encodes CATSDPVRQGPYNEQFF.

The chain has TRBV28 and TRBJ1-6; 7 bases are a match to TRBD1. CDR3 length: 13 amino acids. J lost 9 bases, V lost 10 bases, and 9 bases had no gene match. Germline V gene lookup returns CDR1 MDHEN and CDR2 SYDVKM. The DNA of the CDR3 is TGTGCCACCCGAGGGGGCCTGGGTTCACCCCTCCACTTT. Translating it yields CATRGGLGSPLHF.